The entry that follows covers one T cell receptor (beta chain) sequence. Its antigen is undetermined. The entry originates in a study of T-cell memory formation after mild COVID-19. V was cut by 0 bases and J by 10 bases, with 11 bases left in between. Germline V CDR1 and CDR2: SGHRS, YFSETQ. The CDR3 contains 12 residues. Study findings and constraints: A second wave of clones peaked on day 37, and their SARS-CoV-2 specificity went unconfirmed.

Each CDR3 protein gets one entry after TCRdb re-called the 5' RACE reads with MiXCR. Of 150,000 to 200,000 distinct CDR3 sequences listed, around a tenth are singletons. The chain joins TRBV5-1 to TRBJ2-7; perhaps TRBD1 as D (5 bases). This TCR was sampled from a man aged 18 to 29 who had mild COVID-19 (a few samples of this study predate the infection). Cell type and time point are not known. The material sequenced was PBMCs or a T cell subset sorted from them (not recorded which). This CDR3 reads CASSLDLGPQYF. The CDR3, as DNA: TGCGCCAGCAGCTTGGATTTGGGGCCCCAGTACTTC.